The clone carrying this T cell receptor beta chain is a singleton in its sample. Source study methods: Nucleated cell counts were estimated from reference gene primer amplification. The method was immunoSEQ multiplex PCR; TCRdb's version includes in-frame clones alone and lacks a portion of them. The V and J calls and the clone size are those of that table, but D and trimming were determined from the DNA. The data show fewer than 130,000 clones, with around 85% seen just once and approximately 22% held by the top ten. The CDR3 extends over 15 amino acids. V lost 6 bases to trimming and J lost 4 bases; unmatched junction nucleotides: 8. Germline V gene sequence: CDR1 SGHRS, CDR2 YFSETQ. This entry comes from a study of blood T cell repertoires in COVID-19. Across the whole study: Sites in the United States, Italy and Spain provided acute and convalescent COVID-19 samples. Sources were T cells, B-cell-depleted T cells, or PBMCs; the material itself was cDNA or gDNA.

This TCR was sampled from a man between 65 and 85 years old with active or convalescent COVID-19. This rearrangement joins TRBV5-1 to TRBJ2-2; 8 bases align to TRBD2. The sample was peripheral blood. The CDR3 nucleotides read TGCGCCAGCACGTTAAGCGGGAGCGGCACCGGGGAGCTGTTTTTT. Amino acids: CASTLSGSGTGELFF.